A single sample is the source of the 5 T cell receptor beta chains below, sequenced in a study of metastatic and nonmetastatic thyroid tumors. TCRdb re-clonotyped the PCR reads through MiXCR. The table records roughly 30,000 clones, 25% to 30% of them present only once. Patients had received no treatment of any kind before thyroid surgery. The sequencing input was blood. The receptors here all came from a female donor with papillary thyroid cancer or a benign thyroid nodule (not recorded which). Some clones in this sample may be carry-over from other donors' samples.

This clone has ten or more counts. The gene calls are TRBV20-1 and TRBJ1-1; D call uncertain. CDR3 length: 15 amino acids. V gave up 0 bases and J gave up 1 base, with 12 bases separating them. In germline, CDR1 is DFQATT, CDR2 SNEGSKA (reference sequence). The CDR3 here is CSARDWIDPNTEAFF. In DNA, the CDR3 is TGCAGTGCTAGAGATTGGATTGATCCGAACACTGAAGCTTTCTTT.

This clone appeared many times. The chain's CDR3 is CASRDRVLSGANVLTF. CDR3 in DNA: TGTGCCAGCCGGGACAGGGTCCTCTCTGGGGCCAACGTCCTGACTTTC. The V gene is TRBV19, the J gene TRBJ2-6; 9 bases line up with TRBD1. With 9 bases clipped from V and 0 bases from J, the junction kept 6 bases outside the gene matches. From germline, CDR1 is LNHDA and CDR2 SQIVND (reference sequence). The CDR3 contains 16 residues.

This clone is medium-sized. The chain employs TRBV28 and TRBJ1-6; no clear D. Trimming removed 2 bases at V and 0 bases at J, with 5 bases between. The CDR3 has 15 residues. The germline V gene encodes CDR1 MDHEN and CDR2 SYDVKM. The CDR3 DNA reads as TGTGCCAGCAGTTTAGGGAGCTCCTATAATTCACCCCTCCACTTT. Translated, it gives CASSLGSSYNSPLHF.

The chain couples TRBV11-3 to TRBJ2-2; 8 positions match TRBD1. V dropped 3 bases and J dropped 1; count of bases not matched to a gene: 1. This CDR3 is built from 15 residues. Germline CDR1 is SGHNT and CDR2 is YENEEA. The CDR3 here is CASSFDRGNTGELFF. CDR3 nucleotide sequence: TGTGCCAGCAGCTTCGACAGGGGGAACACCGGGGAGCTGTTTTTT. Full variable domain (remainder filled in from reference TRBV11-3 and TRBJ2-2): EAGVVQSPRYKIIEKKQPVAFWCNPISGHNTLYWYLQNLGQGPELLIRYENEEAVDDSQLPKDRFSAERLKGVDSTLKIQPAELGDSAVYLCASSFDRGNTGELFFGEGSRLTVL.

Worth noting for this clone: One end of the junction is discordant with germline, which a read error may explain. The J gene is TRBJ2-5, the V gene TRBV15, with 7 positions matching TRBD2. The CDR3 runs to 15 residues. Germline-derived CDR1 and CDR2 are LNHNV and YYDKDF (reference sequence). CDR3 loop: CTTSRIAGQVETQHF. DNA for the CDR3: TGTACCACCAGCAGAATAGCGGGCCAAGTGGAGACCCAGCACTTC. The full variable domain, rest sourced from reference TRBV15 and TRBJ2-5, is DAMVIQNPRYQVTQFGKPVTLSCSQTLNHNVMYWYQQKSSQAPKLLFHYYDKDFNNEADTPDNFQSRRPNTSFCFLDIRSPGLGDTAMYLCTTSRIAGQVETQHFGPGTRLLVL.